This note documents a single TCR beta chain sequence. This specimen comes from a study of T-cell reconstitution after alpha-beta-depleted transplantation in children. Using unique molecular identifiers, the investigators prepared the TCRbeta library. One entry per CDR3 protein results from TCRdb running MiXCR on the PCR reads. The repertoire has 380,000 or so distinct CDR3 sequences, about an eighth of them found once; the top ten carry around 4.5%. CDR3 length equals 15 residues. Germline V gives CDR1 DFQATT, CDR2 SNEGSKA (reference sequence). V trimming: 4 bases; J trimming: 2 bases; junction bases outside the gene matches: 5.

This clonotype was obtained from a human donor who donated a stem cell graft to a child with Fanconi anemia. The sample in question was PBMCs, obtained from the stem cell graft. The genes are TRBV20-1 and TRBJ2-3; TRBD2 matches at 11 bases. The CDR3 DNA reads as TGCAGTGCTATCCGACTAGCGGGGACCACAGATACGCAGTATTTT. This encodes CSAIRLAGTTDTQYF.